Included here is one T cell receptor (beta chain) sequence, with context. The table came from immunoSEQ multiplex PCR; TCRdb's copy has only in-frame clones and leaves some out. The sample holds a few hundred thousand clones, roughly 90% seen once. The data were taken from a study of blood T cell repertoires in COVID-19. V shed 5 bases, J shed 4 bases, and the junction held 5 bases outside the gene matches. Per the germline V gene, CDR1 is LNHDA and CDR2 is SQIVND (reference sequence). The length of the CDR3 is 14 residues. The receptor was derived from a woman in her sixties with COVID-19, enrolled during active disease. V is TRBV19 and J is TRBJ1-5, with TRBD1 identical over 7 bases. Sequencing was done on a sample of peripheral blood. Here the CDR3 DNA reads TGTGCCAGTAGTCTAACAGGGGAGAATCAGCCCCAGCATTTT. It codes for CASSLTGENQPQHF.